Listed here is a single T cell receptor beta chain. The sample belongs to a study of blood T cell repertoires in COVID-19. Study overall: Specimens from acute and convalescent COVID-19 originated in the United States, Italy and Spain.

This CDR3 has 13 amino acids. Trimming took off 8 bases at V and 0 bases at J, with 10 bases between the two ends. Germline CDR1 and CDR2: MNHEY and SVGAGI. In the original workflow: Amplification of reference gene primers provided the estimated nucleated cell counts. This table comes from immunoSEQ multiplex PCR, and its TCRdb copy is limited to in-frame clones, with some not included. The DNA was the basis for D and trimming; V, J and clone size are from that table. The sample has approximately 76,000 clones; around 88% are singletons. The rearrangement links TRBV6-5 to TRBJ1-2; perhaps TRBD1 as D (5 bases). Sequences were obtained from peripheral blood. This TCR came from a man aged 25-45 years with acute or convalescent COVID-19. CDR3 sequence: CASGGGANYGYTF. Here the CDR3 DNA reads TGTGCCAGCGGGGGGGGAGCTAACTATGGCTACACCTTC.